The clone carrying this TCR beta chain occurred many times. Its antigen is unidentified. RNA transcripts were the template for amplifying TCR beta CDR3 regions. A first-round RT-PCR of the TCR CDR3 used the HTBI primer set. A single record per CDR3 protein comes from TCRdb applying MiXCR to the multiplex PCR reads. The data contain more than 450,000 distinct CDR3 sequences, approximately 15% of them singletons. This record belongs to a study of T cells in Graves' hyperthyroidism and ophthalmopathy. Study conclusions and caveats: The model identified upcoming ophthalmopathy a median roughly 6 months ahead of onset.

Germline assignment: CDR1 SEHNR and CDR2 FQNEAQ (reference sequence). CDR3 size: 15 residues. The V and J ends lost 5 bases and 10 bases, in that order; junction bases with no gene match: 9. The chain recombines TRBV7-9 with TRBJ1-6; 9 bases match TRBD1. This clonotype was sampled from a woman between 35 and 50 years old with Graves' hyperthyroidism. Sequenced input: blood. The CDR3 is CASSRGDRGDSPLHF. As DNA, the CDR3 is TGTGCCAGCAGCCGGGGCGACAGGGGGGACTCACCCCTCCACTTT.